These T cell receptor beta chains were read from a single sample in a study of PD-1 blockade in mismatch repair-deficient tumors. Some clones are missing from TCRdb's copy, which holds only in-frame ones; the method was immunoSEQ multiplex PCR. This table has some 50,000 clones, over 60% appearing once. The starting material was PBMCs, obtained before pembrolizumab treatment. The receptor source for this set is an adult with mismatch repair-deficient cancer. The CDR3 runs from the conserved cysteine through the conserved F or W. A D gene is named only where the DNA matches it firmly. Size is stated for part of the rows, as once, few or many counts, or as a class when the clone is expanded.

j_call | d_call | v_call | clone_size | cdr3_aa | cdr3_nt
TRBJ1-1 | - | TRBV19 | - | CASSIQLLNTEAFF | TGTGCCAGTAGTATCCAGTTATTGAACACTGAAGCTTTCTTT
TRBJ2-3 | - | TRBV27 | - | CASSFPLGTQYF | TGTGCCAGCAGTTTCCCCCTGGGAACGCAGTATTTT
TRBJ2-2 | - | TRBV6-5 | - | CATWSANTGELFF | TGTGCAACCTGGAGCGCGAACACCGGGGAGCTGTTTTTT
TRBJ2-5 | - | TRBV7-6 | - | CASSLSETQYF | TGTGCCAGCAGCTTAAGTGAGACCCAGTACTTC
TRBJ1-4 | TRBD1 | TRBV5-6 | - | CASSGGQGLLEKLFF | TGTGCCAGCAGCGGGGGACAGGGACTTTTAGAAAAACTGTTTTTT
TRBJ2-7 | - | TRBV27 | - | CASGQFSYEQYF | TGTGCCAGCGGACAGTTTTCCTACGAGCAGTACTTC
TRBJ2-5 | - | TRBV11-3 | - | CASSLGLAAGTQYF | TGTGCCAGCAGCTTAGGCCTGGCAGCTGGGACCCAGTACTTC
TRBJ2-5 | - | TRBV2 | - | CASSGGPIQETQYF | TGTGCCAGCAGTGGGGGACCAATCCAAGAGACCCAGTACTTC
TRBJ1-5 | - | TRBV30 | - | CACSGADDQPQHF | TGTGCCTGTAGTGGGGCGGACGATCAGCCCCAGCATTTT
TRBJ2-3 | - | TRBV5-1 | - | CASSLYSGAADTQYF | TGCGCCAGCAGCTTGTACTCGGGAGCGGCAGATACGCAGTATTTT
TRBJ2-1 | - | TRBV2 | few | CASKGRQGGSYNEQFF | TGTGCCAGCAAGGGGAGACAGGGAGGGTCCTACAATGAGCAGTTCTTC
TRBJ2-3 | - | TRBV11-3 | - | CASGVELHTQYF | TGTGCCTCTGGGGTCGAGTTGCATACGCAGTATTTT
TRBJ2-5 | TRBD2 | TRBV19 | - | CASSIGGLGTQETQYF | TGTGCCAGTAGTATAGGAGGACTAGGAACGCAAGAGACCCAGTACTTC
TRBJ2-7 | - | TRBV18 | - | CASSPRGDYEQYF | TGTGCCAGCTCACCTCGCGGCGACTACGAGCAGTACTTC
TRBJ1-1 | - | TRBV7-2 | once | CASRKQGGNTEAFF | TGTGCCAGCAGGAAACAAGGGGGGAACACTGAAGCTTTCTTT
TRBJ1-1 | - | TRBV6-1 | few | CASSDQSEAFF | TGTGCCAGCAGTGATCAATCTGAAGCTTTCTTT
TRBJ2-5 | TRBD2 | TRBV7-6 | - | CASSAGTRDETQYF | TGTGCCAGCAGCGCCGGGACTAGAGACGAGACCCAGTACTTC
TRBJ2-7 | - | TRBV7-3 | - | CASSPIGGGVNEQYF | TGTGCCAGCAGCCCAATTGGTGGGGGAGTCAACGAGCAGTACTTC
TRBJ2-2 | - | TRBV7-2 | - | CASSLAGPTGELFF | TGTGCCAGCAGCTTAGCAGGTCCCACCGGGGAGCTGTTTTTT
TRBJ2-2 | - | TRBV11-2 | once | CASSPRPVGELFF | TGTGCCAGCAGCCCCCGGCCTGTCGGGGAGCTGTTTTTT
TRBJ2-1 | - | TRBV4-1 | - | CASSQDMWNEQFF | TGCGCCAGCAGCCAAGATATGTGGAATGAGCAGTTCTTC
TRBJ2-5 | TRBD2 | TRBV7-9 | - | CASSPSGGSGETQYF | TGTGCCAGCAGCCCCTCGGGGGGGTCGGGAGAGACCCAGTACTTC
TRBJ1-1 | TRBD1 | TRBV16 | - | CASSPPGQEPEAFF | TGTGCCAGCAGCCCTCCGGGACAGGAGCCTGAAGCTTTCTTT
TRBJ2-7 | - | TRBV18 | - | CASSPRIPTRTYEQYF | TGTGCCAGCTCACCACGCATCCCGACCAGGACCTACGAGCAGTACTTC
TRBJ2-5 | - | TRBV18 | many | CASSPEGKTQYF | TGTGCCAGCTCACCGGAGGGAAAGACCCAGTACTTC
TRBJ2-3 | TRBD1 | TRBV19 | - | CASSMIGTGADTQYF | TGTGCCAGTAGTATGATCGGGACAGGGGCAGATACGCAGTATTTT
TRBJ1-5 | - | TRBV28 | - | CASSLMVGRGRNQPQHF | TGTGCCAGCAGTTTGATGGTAGGGCGGGGTCGCAATCAGCCCCAGCATTTT
TRBJ1-5 | - | TRBV7-9 | - | CASSLVPDGEPQHF | TGTGCCAGCAGCTTAGTCCCAGACGGGGAGCCCCAGCATTTT
TRBJ2-7 | TRBD2 | TRBV19 | - | CASSPSGSSSYEQYF | TGTGCCAGTAGTCCTAGCGGGAGTTCGTCCTACGAGCAGTACTTC
TRBJ2-4 | - | TRBV10-3 | - | CAISDPSSEAAKNIQYF | TGTGCCATCAGTGATCCGTCGTCAGAAGCAGCCAAAAACATTCAGTACTTC
TRBJ2-3 | TRBD2 | TRBV6-1 | - | CASRVFSGREDTQYF | TGTGCCAGCAGGGTTTTTAGCGGGAGAGAAGATACGCAGTATTTT
TRBJ2-7 | TRBD2 | TRBV27 | - | CASSSGGSYEQYF | TGTGCCAGCAGTTCGGGGGGTTCCTACGAGCAGTACTTC
TRBJ1-5 | TRBD1 | TRBV7-2 | - | CASSLLWDSYQPQHF | TGTGCCAGCAGCTTACTGTGGGACAGTTATCAGCCCCAGCATTTT
TRBJ1-5 | TRBD1 | TRBV19 | - | CASSTNSQGANQPQHF | TGTGCCAGTAGTACAAATTCTCAGGGGGCTAATCAGCCCCAGCATTTT
TRBJ2-5 | - | TRBV19 | - | CASSMGQQVRGVETQYF | TGTGCCAGTAGTATGGGACAACAGGTACGGGGAGTAGAGACCCAGTACTTC
TRBJ2-2 | TRBD1 | TRBV7-9 | - | CASSKERGPAVGELFF | TGTGCCAGCAGCAAGGAGAGGGGGCCGGCCGTCGGGGAGCTGTTTTTT
TRBJ1-1 | TRBD1 | TRBV29-1 | - | CRAQDRANTEAFF | TGCCGAGCACAGGACAGGGCGAACACTGAAGCTTTCTTT
TRBJ1-2 | - | TRBV29-1 | - | CSAQIIYGYTF | TGCAGCGCCCAAATCATATATGGCTACACCTTC
TRBJ2-7 | TRBD1 | TRBV14 | few | CASSQDWGQETYEQYF | TGTGCCAGCAGCCAAGATTGGGGACAGGAGACCTACGAGCAGTACTTC
TRBJ2-2 | TRBD2 | TRBV7-9 | - | CASSRDYGGYTGELFF | TGTGCCAGCAGCCGGGACTATGGCGGCTACACCGGGGAGCTGTTTTTT
TRBJ2-5 | - | TRBV4-1 | - | CASSQAQGGVGLAQYF | TGCGCCAGCAGCCAAGCACAAGGGGGAGTCGGCTTGGCCCAGTACTTC
TRBJ1-2 | - | TRBV5-1 | few | CASSSSPTLTNYGYTF | TGCGCCAGCAGCTCTAGCCCGACACTAACTAACTATGGCTACACCTTC
TRBJ2-2 | - | TRBV14 | - | CASSHHTRADTGELFF | TGTGCCAGCAGCCATCACACTCGGGCAGACACCGGGGAGCTGTTTTTT